This T cell receptor (beta chain) was sequenced for a study of blood T cell repertoires in COVID-19 (dated by TCRdb to 2020 to 2021). Regarding the study in general: Samples from collaborators originated in the United States, Italy and Spain and spanned both the acute and convalescent phases of COVID-19. The repertoires were released in a freely available public database meant as a resource for research on the immune response to SARS-CoV-2. The prospective study material was composed of cDNA or gDNA derived from T cells, B-cell-depleted T cells, or PBMCs. Subjects who had been exposed to COVID-19, were actively infected with it, or had recovered from it provided the deeply sampled blood TCRbeta repertoires that made up the dataset. Where available, HLA class I and class II types were taken from metadata supplied by the sample provider and were not determined by assay-based typing. Sample metadata almost always included a de-identified subject ID, COVID-19 status, age in years and sex. Samples were obtained from the ongoing ImmuneRACE study (first 160 participants) and from about 1,300 subjects provided by 6 global collaborators.

The CDR3 runs 16 amino acids, cysteine and phenylalanine included. Only CDR3 DNA remains: 48 bases, in frame from the first base. Between the V and J ends, shortened by 3 bases and 3 bases respectively, the junction contains 16 bases. Per the germline V gene, SGDLS is the CDR1 and YYNGEE is the CDR2. The paper's findings and limits, for the study overall: Clinical and demographic metadata were provided uncurated, with the amount varying by source and participant.

On this clone itself: Its target antigen remains unknown. Base qualities are not provided; no much larger clone lies one nucleotide away.

TCRbeta CDR3 regions were amplified from genomic DNA by means of the immunoSEQ Assay, a bias-controlled multiplex PCR. The published analysis was carried out like this. Within the assay, amplification of reference gene primers was used to estimate how many nucleated cells each sample contained. To quantify the absolute abundance of each unique TCRbeta CDR3 rearrangement, sequence reads were collapsed and filtered. For each sample, productive Simpson clonality was calculated by taking the square root of Simpson's diversity index across productive rearrangements. TCRdb limited this immuneACCESS table to in-frame rearrangements with V and J called. A share of clones is missing; checked studies link under half to unresolved V genes, and the rest is unexplained. V, J and clone size reflect that table, while D and trimming were determined from the DNA. This sample is represented by around 280,000 clones; about nine tenths of them were singletons. Approximately 10% of the sample lies in the top ten.

At one collaborating source in Seattle, patients were enrolled during active infection and were followed longitudinally through the course of disease. Each collaborating institution followed its own protocols to collect whole blood in K2EDTA tubes. Collaborator samples were shipped for TCRbeta analysis as frozen whole blood, isolated PBMCs, or DNA extracted from either sample type. The sample was peripheral blood. The chain uses TRBV9 and TRBJ1-5, with a tentative D gene TRBD1 over 6 matching bases. The source of this sequence is a woman aged 25 to 45 with COVID-19, enrolled during active disease. The bases are TGTGCCAGCAGCGAGAGGTCGGGGGGGCTCAATCAGCCCCAGCATTTT. This yields the protein CASSERSGGLNQPQHF. Extended through the reference TRBV9 and TRBJ1-5 proteins, this CDR3 yields the full variable domain: DSGVTQTPKHLITATGQRVTLRCSPRSGDLSVYWYQQSLDQGLQFLIQYYNGEERAKGNILERFSAQQFPDLHSELNLSSLELGDSALYFCASSERSGGLNQPQHFGDGTRLSIL.